This TCR beta chain was captured by sequencing in a study of breast tumors, draining lymph nodes, adjacent tissues. TCRdb re-derived calls from the multiplex PCR reads in MiXCR, one entry per CDR3 protein. Among around 140,000 distinct CDR3 sequences listed, 20% to 25% were seen once. The lymph nodes were axillary draining lymph nodes from breast cancer patients. V lost 4 bases, J lost 8 bases, and 23 bases stayed unmatched. There are 19 residues in the CDR3. The germline gives CDR1 MGHRA, CDR2 YSYEKL. The chain employs TRBV4-1 and TRBJ2-1; 7 nucleotides match TRBD1. This receptor was taken from a female donor with breast cancer. Some clones in this sample may be carry-over from other donors' samples. Sequenced input: axillary lymph node tissue. CDR3 protein: CASSLGQVSSRRRRDEQFF. As DNA, the CDR3 is TGCGCCAGCAGCCTCGGACAGGTATCTTCGCGCCGACGTCGGGATGAGCAGTTCTTC.